What follows are 24 T cell receptor beta chains derived from one specimen sequenced in a study of T-cell memory formation after mild COVID-19. TCRdb processed the 5' RACE reads anew with MiXCR; each CDR3 protein has one entry. The data show 200,000 to 300,000 distinct CDR3 sequences, 16% seen once. Material for sequencing was PBMCs or a T cell subset sorted from them (not recorded which). The source is a man younger than 35 who had mild COVID-19 (a few samples of this study predate the infection). Cell type and time point are not known.

The rearrangement links TRBV7-2 to TRBJ1-3, with D possibly matching TRBD1 (5 bases). The germline V and J ends were trimmed by 8 bases and 2 bases, with 13 bases remaining between them. Per the germline V gene, CDR1 is SGHTA and CDR2 is FQGNSA. CDR3 length: 14 residues. The CDR3 protein is CASGWRGAGNTIYF. DNA for the CDR3: TGTGCCAGCGGGTGGAGGGGAGCTGGAAACACCATATATTTT.

V is TRBV5-1 and J is TRBJ2-5; TRBD1 aligns across 8 bases. The germline V gene encodes CDR1 SGHRS and CDR2 YFSETQ. The CDR3 contains 13 residues. Trimming removed 7 bases from V and 5 bases from J; junction bases left unmatched: 7. The CDR3 protein is CASRPGGGETQYF. CDR3 nucleotide sequence: TGCGCCAGCCGGCCAGGGGGCGGGGAGACCCAGTACTTC.

In this sample, this clonotype turned up a few times. This chain links TRBV6-2 or TRBV6-3 with TRBJ1-3; 8 positions agree with TRBD1. CDR1 MNHEY and CDR2 SVGEGT come from the germline V gene. Trimming removed 2 bases from V and 8 bases from J; junction bases left unmatched: 8. The CDR3 extends over 15 amino acids. CDR3 bases: TGTGCCAGCAGTTACCCCGGGACAGGCGTCCACACCATATATTTT. Amino acids: CASSYPGTGVHTIYF.

In this sample, this clonotype turned up many times. The V call is TRBV5-1, the J call TRBJ2-6; D possibly corresponds to TRBD1 (6 bases). Germline CDR1 reads SGHRS; CDR2 reads YFSETQ. Trimming left V 4 bases short and J 3 bases short, with 11 bases between. The CDR3 covers 15 residues. As DNA, the CDR3 is TGCGCCAGCAGCAAACACAGGGATGGGGCCAACGTCCTGACTTTC. Translated: CASSKHRDGANVLTF.

This clonotype has just a few counts. This chain joins TRBV11-1 and TRBJ2-2, with D maybe TRBD2 (6 bases). V was trimmed by 4 bases and J by 0 bases, leaving 15 bases between them. CDR1 and CDR2 from the germline V gene are SGHAT and FQDESV (reference sequence). The CDR3 is made up of 17 amino acids. The CDR3 here is CASSSGGGGSNTGELFF. CDR3 DNA: TGTGCCAGCAGCTCCGGGGGTGGGGGATCGAACACCGGGGAGCTGTTTTTT.

This clonotype was observed a few times. CDR3 sequence reads: CASSRRPSGANVLTF. CDR3 in DNA: TGTGCCAGTAGTCGGCGGCCCTCTGGGGCCAACGTCCTGACTTTC. The chain carries TRBV19 and TRBJ2-6, with no clear D. The germline CDR1 and CDR2 sequences are LNHDA and SQIVND (reference sequence). V shed 5 bases and J shed 0 bases, with 8 bases lying between them. The CDR3 runs to 15 residues.

The chain carries TRBV4-3 and TRBJ1-1, with TRBD1 as a possible D gene (5 bases). The germline CDR1 and CDR2 sequences are LGHNA and YSLEER. CDR3 length: 16 amino acids. V lost 0 bases to trimming and J lost 3 bases, with 14 bases between them. The CDR3, as DNA: TGCGCCAGCAGCCAAGATCGGGGGGGATATGACACTGAAGCTTTCTTT. Its protein product is CASSQDRGGYDTEAFF.

The chain recombines TRBV6-1 with TRBJ1-5; D may be TRBD1 (6 bases). The V gene lost 8 bases and the J gene lost 3 bases, with 11 bases spanning the gap. This CDR3 spans 13 amino acids. The V gene's germline CDR1 is MNHNS and CDR2 SASEGT. CDR3 bases: TGTGCCAGCGAGACAGGAAACAATCAGCCCCAGCATTTT. Its translation: CASETGNNQPQHF.

This clonotype was picked up a small number of times. The rearrangement uses TRBV24-1 and TRBJ2-5, with TRBD1 identical over 9 bases. V gave up 7 bases and J gave up 1 base; unmatched junction bases: 12. Per germline, CDR1 KGHDR and CDR2 SFDVKD. The length of the CDR3 is 17 residues. The CDR3 DNA sequence: TGTGCCACCAGCACAGCCCCCGGGACAGGGAGCCAAGAGACCCAGTACTTC. The encoded protein is CATSTAPGTGSQETQYF.

This clonotype was counted a few times. The chain has TRBV5-1 and TRBJ2-2, with 8 bases aligning to TRBD1. V shed 1 base and J 4 bases; nucleotides not matched to a gene: 3. This CDR3 has 15 amino acids. Germline V gene data show CDR1 as SGHRS and CDR2 as YFSETQ. CDR3 sequence: CASSLMQGATGELFF. As DNA, the CDR3 is TGCGCCAGCAGCTTGATGCAGGGGGCCACCGGGGAGCTGTTTTTT.

This clonotype was observed a few times. This rearrangement joins TRBV6-1 to TRBJ2-1, with D tentatively TRBD1 or TRBD2 (5 bases each). CDR1 is MNHNS and CDR2 is SASEGT in the germline V gene. The CDR3 is made up of 13 amino acids. V was shortened by 8 bases and J by 15 bases, with 23 bases between the two germline ends. The CDR3 here is CASARLGPHLPFF. The CDR3 nucleotides read TGTGCCAGCGCAAGGCTGGGACCACACCTACCGTTCTTC.

The sample holds many counts of this clonotype. This chain links TRBV15 with TRBJ2-1; D perhaps matches TRBD1 (5 bases). The germline gives CDR1 LNHNV, CDR2 YYDKDF (reference sequence). Trimming shortened V by 2 bases and J by 5 bases, and 10 bases separated the two germline ends. The CDR3 is made up of 14 amino acids. The CDR3 nucleotides read TGTGCCACCAGCAGAAACAGGAACGACAATGAGCAGTTCTTC. Its protein product is CATSRNRNDNEQFF.

This rearrangement joins TRBV6-2 or TRBV6-3 to TRBJ1-2; weak D call: TRBD1 (5 bases). CDR3 length: 14 residues. The germline gives CDR1 MNHEY, CDR2 SVGEGT. The V end lost 2 bases, the J end lost 5 bases, and 12 bases lay between the germline ends. CDR3 protein: CASSYRRDYYGYTF. The CDR3 nucleotides read TGTGCCAGCAGTTACAGGCGGGACTATTATGGCTACACCTTC.

This chain connects TRBV5-1 to TRBJ2-4; TRBD1 matches 7 bases. Trimming removed 1 base from V and 6 bases from J; junction bases left unmatched: 7. The CDR3 contains 15 residues. The germline V gene encodes CDR1 SGHRS and CDR2 YFSETQ. This chain's CDR3 is CASSLLPRQGNIQYF. The CDR3 coding sequence is TGCGCCAGCAGCTTGCTCCCGCGACAGGGAAACATTCAGTACTTC.

This chain joins TRBV27 and TRBJ2-2; TRBD1 might be the D (5 bases). The V gene's germline CDR1 is MNHEY and CDR2 SMNVEV (reference sequence). The V end lost 8 bases, the J end lost 2 bases, and 18 bases lay between the germline ends. The CDR3 has 16 amino acids. CDR3 nucleotides: TGTGCCAGCCGCCCCCCTGGACACCCAAACACCGGGGAGCTGTTTTTT. It encodes CASRPPGHPNTGELFF.

The rearrangement uses TRBV30 and TRBJ2-2; D unclear. CDR3 length: 13 amino acids. V dropped 1 base and J dropped 2 bases, with 5 bases sitting between them. The V gene's germline CDR1 is GTSNPN and CDR2 SVGIG (reference sequence). The DNA of the CDR3 is TGTGCCTGGAGTGGCCCAAACACCGGGGAGCTGTTTTTT. The encoded protein is CAWSGPNTGELFF.

The gene calls are TRBV5-1 and TRBJ1-2; the D gene is possibly TRBD1 (5 bases). Trimming cost V 4 bases and J 7 bases, with 23 bases left between them. The CDR3 length is 16 residues. CDR1 SGHRS and CDR2 YFSETQ come from the germline V gene. As DNA, the CDR3 is TGCGCCAGCAGCCGGGGAGACCGCGACAGAGCCGGTGGCTACACCTTC. It codes for CASSRGDRDRAGGYTF. The variable domain in full, completed from reference TRBV5-1 and TRBJ1-2, reads KAGVTQTPRYLIKTRGQQVTLSCSPISGHRSVSWYQQTPGQGLQFLFEYFSETQRNKGNFPGRFSGRQFSNSRSEMNVSTLELGDSALYLCASSRGDRDRAGGYTFGSGTRLTVV.

The chain carries TRBV10-3 and TRBJ2-3; the match to TRBD2 covers 9 bases. The germline V gene encodes CDR1 ENHRY and CDR2 SYGVKD. Trimming took 8 bases from V and 1 from J; bases not matched to a gene: 4. The CDR3 spans 14 residues. The CDR3 is CAIRRLAGTDTQYF. The CDR3 nucleotides read TGTGCCATCCGGAGACTAGCGGGCACAGATACGCAGTATTTT.

This clonotype has a handful of counts. The chain employs TRBV4-3 and TRBJ2-1, with D possibly TRBD2 on 7 matching bases. V lost 5 bases, J lost 7 bases, and 24 bases lay in between. The V gene's germline CDR1 is LGHNA and CDR2 YSLEER. This CDR3 is 17 amino acids long. This CDR3 reads CASSELPVGGAQNEQFF. The CDR3 DNA follows: TGCGCCAGCAGCGAGCTTCCTGTGGGGGGGGCTCAAAATGAGCAGTTCTTC.

Only a few counts were recorded for this clonotype. The CDR3 region is CATSRDVGPYEQYV. The CDR3 coding sequence is TGTGCCACCAGCAGAGACGTTGGCCCCTACGAGCAGTACGTC. The V gene is TRBV15, the J gene TRBJ2-7; D ambiguous. The CDR3 spans 14 residues. The V gene's germline CDR1 is LNHNV and CDR2 YYDKDF (reference sequence). V lost 0 bases and J lost 2, with 8 bases in between.

V is TRBV6-5 and J is TRBJ1-1; maybe TRBD1 (6 bases). The CDR3 length is 12 residues. Germline CDR1 is MNHEY and CDR2 is SVGAGI. V was shortened by 2 bases and J by 10 bases, with 11 bases between the two germline ends. The CDR3 DNA reads TGTGCCAGCAGTTACGGGGCAGGGGCAGCTTTCTTT. This codes for CASSYGAGAAFF.

Only a few counts were recorded for this clonotype. This sequence joins TRBV10-3 and TRBJ1-6; no firm D call. The CDR3 is 15 amino acids. The V and J ends lost 2 bases and 2 bases respectively, with 7 bases between them. The V gene's germline CDR1 is ENHRY and CDR2 SYGVKD. CDR3 sequence (DNA): TGTGCCATCAGTGAGGAGAACACCTATAATTCACCCCTCCACTTT. This gives the protein CAISEENTYNSPLHF.

This clonotype was observed a handful of times. The chain carries TRBV5-1 and TRBJ2-5; maybe TRBD2 (6 bases). This CDR3 region has 15 residues. Germline V lookup: CDR1 SGHRS, CDR2 YFSETQ. V was pared by 0 bases and J by 7 bases, with 16 bases between. The CDR3 loop is CASSLDGSLDGTQYF. The CDR3 DNA is TGCGCCAGCAGCTTGGACGGGAGCTTAGATGGGACCCAGTACTTC.

This clonotype came up a few times. This rearrangement joins TRBV7-9 to TRBJ2-7, with D perhaps TRBD1 or TRBD2 (6 bases each). This CDR3 has 15 residues. CDR1 SEHNR and CDR2 FQNEAQ come from the germline V gene (reference sequence). Deletions cut 1 base from V and 12 bases from J, with 22 bases between. As DNA, the CDR3 is TGTGCCAGCAGCTTAGAAGGGGGGTCAGCGGTAGTGCGGTACTTC. Translated, it gives CASSLEGGSAVVRYF.